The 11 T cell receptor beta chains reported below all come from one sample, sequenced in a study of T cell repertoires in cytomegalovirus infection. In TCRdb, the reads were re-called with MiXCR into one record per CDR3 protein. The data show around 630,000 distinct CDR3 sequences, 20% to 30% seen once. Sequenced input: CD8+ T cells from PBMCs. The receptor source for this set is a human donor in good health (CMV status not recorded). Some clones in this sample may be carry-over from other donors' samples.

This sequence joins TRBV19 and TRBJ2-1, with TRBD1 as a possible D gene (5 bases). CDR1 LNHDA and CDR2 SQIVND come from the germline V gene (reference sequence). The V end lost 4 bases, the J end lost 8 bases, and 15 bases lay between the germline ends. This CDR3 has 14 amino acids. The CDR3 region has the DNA TGTGCCAGTAGTACAAACGACAGAAGCCATGAGCAGTTCTTC. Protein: CASSTNDRSHEQFF.

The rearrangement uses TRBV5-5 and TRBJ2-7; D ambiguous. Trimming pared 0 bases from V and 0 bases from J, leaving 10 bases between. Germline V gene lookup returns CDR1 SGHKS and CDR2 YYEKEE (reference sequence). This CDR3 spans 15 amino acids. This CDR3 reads CASSLAEVYSYEQYF. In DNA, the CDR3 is TGTGCCAGCAGCTTGGCTGAGGTGTACTCCTACGAGCAGTACTTC.

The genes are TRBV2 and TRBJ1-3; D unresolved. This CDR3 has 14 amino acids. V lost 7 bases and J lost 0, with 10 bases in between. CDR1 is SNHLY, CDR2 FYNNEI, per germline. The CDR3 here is CASIPGASGNTIYF. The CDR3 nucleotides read TGTGCCAGCATCCCTGGCGCCTCTGGAAACACCATATATTTT.

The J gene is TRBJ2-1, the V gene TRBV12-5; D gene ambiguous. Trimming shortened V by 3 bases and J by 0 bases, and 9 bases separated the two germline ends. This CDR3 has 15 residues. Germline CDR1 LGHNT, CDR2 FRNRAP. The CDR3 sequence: CASGLPWGSYNEQFF. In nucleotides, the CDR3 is TGTGCTAGTGGTTTACCCTGGGGCTCCTACAATGAGCAGTTCTTC. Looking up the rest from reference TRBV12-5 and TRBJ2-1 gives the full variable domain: DARVTQTPRHKVTEMGQEVTMRCQPILGHNTVFWYRQTMMQGLELLAYFRNRAPLDDSGMPKDRFSAEMPDATLATLKIQPSEPRDSAVYFCASGLPWGSYNEQFFGPGTRLTVL.

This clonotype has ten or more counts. CDR3 sequence reads: CASSLEGTGVFTGELFF. The CDR3 nucleotides are TGTGCCAGCAGCTTAGAAGGGACAGGGGTGTTCACCGGGGAGCTGTTTTTT. The chain is built from TRBV7-6 and TRBJ2-2, with 10 bases lining up with TRBD1. Trimming removed 1 base from V and 4 bases from J; junction bases left unmatched: 6. Germline V gives CDR1 SGHVS, CDR2 FNYEAQ. The CDR3 contains 17 residues.

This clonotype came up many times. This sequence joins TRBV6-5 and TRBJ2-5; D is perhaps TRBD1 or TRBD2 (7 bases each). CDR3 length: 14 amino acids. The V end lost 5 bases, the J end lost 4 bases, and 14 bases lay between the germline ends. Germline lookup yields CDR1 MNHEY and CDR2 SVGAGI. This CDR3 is CASSPDREGETQYF. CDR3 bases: TGTGCCAGCAGTCCCGACAGGGAGGGAGAGACCCAGTACTTC.

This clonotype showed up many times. The CDR3, as DNA: TGTGCCAGCCGAAAAGTCAGCGGGATCCAAGAGACCCAGTACTTC. It codes for CASRKVSGIQETQYF. This rearrangement joins TRBV7-9 to TRBJ2-5, with 7 positions matching TRBD2. The CDR3 is 15 amino acids. Losses at the gene ends were 8 bases for V and 1 base for J; bases not matched to a gene: 10. In germline, CDR1 is SEHNR, CDR2 FQNEAQ (reference sequence).

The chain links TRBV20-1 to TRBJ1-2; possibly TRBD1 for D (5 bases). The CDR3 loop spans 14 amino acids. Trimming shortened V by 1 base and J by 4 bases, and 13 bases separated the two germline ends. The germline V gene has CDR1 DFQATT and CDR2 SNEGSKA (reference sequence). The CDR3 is CSARGQTELYGYTF. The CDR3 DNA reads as TGCAGTGCTAGAGGACAGACGGAGCTCTATGGCTACACCTTC.

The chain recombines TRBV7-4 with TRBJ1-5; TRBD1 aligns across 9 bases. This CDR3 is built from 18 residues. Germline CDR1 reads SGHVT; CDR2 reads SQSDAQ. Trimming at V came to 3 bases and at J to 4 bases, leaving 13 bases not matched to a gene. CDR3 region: CASSFFSGQGRGNQPQHF. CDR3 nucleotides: TGTGCCAGCAGCTTCTTTTCCGGACAGGGGCGGGGGAATCAGCCCCAGCATTTT.

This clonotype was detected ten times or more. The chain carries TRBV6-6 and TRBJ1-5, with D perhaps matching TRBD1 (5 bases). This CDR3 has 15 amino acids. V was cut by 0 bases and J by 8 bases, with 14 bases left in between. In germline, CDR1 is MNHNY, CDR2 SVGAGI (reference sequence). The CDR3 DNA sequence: TGTGCCAGCAGTTACTCGGAGGGGCGGGGGGAGCCCCAGCATTTT. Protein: CASSYSEGRGEPQHF.

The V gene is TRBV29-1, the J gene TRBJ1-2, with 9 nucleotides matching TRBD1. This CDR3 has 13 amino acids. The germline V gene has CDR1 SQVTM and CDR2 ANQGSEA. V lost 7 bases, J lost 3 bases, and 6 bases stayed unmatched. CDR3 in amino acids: CSATGGEYYGYTF. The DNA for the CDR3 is TGCAGCGCTACAGGGGGCGAGTACTATGGCTACACCTTC. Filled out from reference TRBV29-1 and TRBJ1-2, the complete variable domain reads SAVISQKPSRDICQRGTSLTIQCQVDSQVTMMFWYRQQPGQSLTLIATANQGSEATYESGFVIDKFPISRPNLTFSTLTVSNMSPEDSSIYLCSATGGEYYGYTFGSGTRLTVV.